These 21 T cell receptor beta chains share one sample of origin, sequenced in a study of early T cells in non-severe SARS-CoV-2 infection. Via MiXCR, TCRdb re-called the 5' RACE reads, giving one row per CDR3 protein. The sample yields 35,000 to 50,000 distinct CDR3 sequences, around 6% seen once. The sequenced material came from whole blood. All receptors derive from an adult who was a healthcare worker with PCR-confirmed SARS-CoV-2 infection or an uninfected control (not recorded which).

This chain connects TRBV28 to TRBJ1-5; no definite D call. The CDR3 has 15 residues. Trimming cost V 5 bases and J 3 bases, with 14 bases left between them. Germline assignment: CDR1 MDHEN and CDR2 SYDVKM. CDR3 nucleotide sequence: TGTGCCAGCAGTCACGGACGGAATATCAATCAGCCCCAGCATTTT. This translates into CASSHGRNINQPQHF.

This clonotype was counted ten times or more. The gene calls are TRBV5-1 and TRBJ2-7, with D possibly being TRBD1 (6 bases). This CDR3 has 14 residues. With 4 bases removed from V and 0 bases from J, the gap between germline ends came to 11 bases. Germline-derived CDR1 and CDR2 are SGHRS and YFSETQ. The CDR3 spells CASSLGTNSYEQYF. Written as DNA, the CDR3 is TGCGCCAGCAGCCTCGGGACAAACTCCTACGAGCAGTACTTC.

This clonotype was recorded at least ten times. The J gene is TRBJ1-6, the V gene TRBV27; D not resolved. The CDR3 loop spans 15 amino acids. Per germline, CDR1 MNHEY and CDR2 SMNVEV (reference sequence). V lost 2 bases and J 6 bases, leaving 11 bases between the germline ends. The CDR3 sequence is CASSLERDLNSPLHF. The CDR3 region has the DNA TGTGCCAGCAGTTTAGAAAGGGATCTTAATTCACCCCTCCACTTT.

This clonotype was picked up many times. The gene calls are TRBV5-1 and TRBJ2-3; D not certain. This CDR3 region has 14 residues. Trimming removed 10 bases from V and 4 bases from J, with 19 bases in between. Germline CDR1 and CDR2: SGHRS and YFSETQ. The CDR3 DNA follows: TGCGCCTCCCAACCGCGACCCGAGTCAGATACGCAGTATTTT. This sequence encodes CASQPRPESDTQYF.

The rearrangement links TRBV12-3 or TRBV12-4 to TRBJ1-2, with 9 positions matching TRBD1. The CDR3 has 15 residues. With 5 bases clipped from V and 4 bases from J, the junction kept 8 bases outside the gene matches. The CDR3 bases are TGTGCCAGCAGTCGAACAGGGGGCTCGATCTATGGCTACACCTTC. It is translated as CASSRTGGSIYGYTF.

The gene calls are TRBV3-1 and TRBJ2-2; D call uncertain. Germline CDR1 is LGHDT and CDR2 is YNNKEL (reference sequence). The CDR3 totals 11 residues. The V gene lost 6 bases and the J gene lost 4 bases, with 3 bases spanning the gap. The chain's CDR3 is CASRSTGELFF. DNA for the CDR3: TGTGCCAGCAGAAGCACCGGGGAGCTGTTTTTT.

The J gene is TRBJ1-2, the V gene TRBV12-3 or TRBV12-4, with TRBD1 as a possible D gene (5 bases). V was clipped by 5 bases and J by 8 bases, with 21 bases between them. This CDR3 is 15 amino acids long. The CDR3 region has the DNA TGTGCCAGCAGTCCCCGCTTGGGGGAAGGGAGGGGCTACACCTTC. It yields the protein CASSPRLGEGRGYTF.

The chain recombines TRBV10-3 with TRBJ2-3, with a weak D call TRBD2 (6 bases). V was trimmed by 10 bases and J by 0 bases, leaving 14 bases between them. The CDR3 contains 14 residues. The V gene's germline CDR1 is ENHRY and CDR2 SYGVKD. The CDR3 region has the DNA TGTGCCACCCGGGGGAACACTAGCACAGATACGCAGTATTTT. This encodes CATRGNTSTDTQYF.

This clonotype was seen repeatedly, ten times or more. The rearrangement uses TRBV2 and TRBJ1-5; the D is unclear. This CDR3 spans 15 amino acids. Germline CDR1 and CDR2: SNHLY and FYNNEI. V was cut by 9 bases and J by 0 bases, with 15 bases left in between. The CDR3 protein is CASRESTYSNQPQHF. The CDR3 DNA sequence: TGTGCCAGTAGGGAGTCGACGTATAGCAATCAGCCCCAGCATTTT.

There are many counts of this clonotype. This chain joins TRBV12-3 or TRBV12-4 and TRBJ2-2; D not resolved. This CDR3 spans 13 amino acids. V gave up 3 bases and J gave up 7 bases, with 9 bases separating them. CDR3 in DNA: TGTGCCAGCAGTTTCAGTGGTCGCGGGGAGCTGTTTTTT. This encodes CASSFSGRGELFF.

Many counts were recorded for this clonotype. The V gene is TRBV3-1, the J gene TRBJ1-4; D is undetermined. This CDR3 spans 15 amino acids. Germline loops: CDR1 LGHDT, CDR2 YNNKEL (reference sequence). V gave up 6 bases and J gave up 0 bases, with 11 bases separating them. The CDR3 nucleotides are TGTGCCAGCAGTATGGACCTAACAACTAATGAAAAACTGTTTTTT. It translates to CASSMDLTTNEKLFF.

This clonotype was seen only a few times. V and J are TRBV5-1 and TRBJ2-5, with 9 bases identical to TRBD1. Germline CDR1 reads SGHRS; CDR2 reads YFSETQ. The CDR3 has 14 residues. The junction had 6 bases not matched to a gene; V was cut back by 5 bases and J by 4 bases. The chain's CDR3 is CASRSTGGRETQYF. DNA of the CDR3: TGCGCCAGCAGGAGTACAGGGGGCCGAGAGACCCAGTACTTC.

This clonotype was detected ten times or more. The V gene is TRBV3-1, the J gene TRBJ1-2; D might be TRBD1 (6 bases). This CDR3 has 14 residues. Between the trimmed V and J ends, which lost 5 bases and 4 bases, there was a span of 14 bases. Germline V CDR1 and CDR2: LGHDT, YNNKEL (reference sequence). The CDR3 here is CASSVKQGTYGYTF. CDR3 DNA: TGTGCCAGCAGCGTAAAGCAGGGGACCTATGGCTACACCTTC.

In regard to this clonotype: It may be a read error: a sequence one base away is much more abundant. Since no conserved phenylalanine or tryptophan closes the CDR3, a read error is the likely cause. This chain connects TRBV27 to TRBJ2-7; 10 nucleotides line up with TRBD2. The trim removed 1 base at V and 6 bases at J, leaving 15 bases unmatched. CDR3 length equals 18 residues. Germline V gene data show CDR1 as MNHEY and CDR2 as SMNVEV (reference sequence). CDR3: CASSLLSSGGLLWREQYY. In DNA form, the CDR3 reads TGTGCCAGCAGTTTATTGTCTAGCGGGGGACTATTATGGCGCGAGCAGTACTAC.

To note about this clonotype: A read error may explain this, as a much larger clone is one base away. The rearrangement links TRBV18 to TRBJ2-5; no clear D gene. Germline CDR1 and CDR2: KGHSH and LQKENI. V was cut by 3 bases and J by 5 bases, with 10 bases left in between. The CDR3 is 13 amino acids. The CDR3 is CASSPSVVETQYF. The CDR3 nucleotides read TGTGCCAGCTCACCTTCGGTGGTGGAGACCCAGTACTTC.

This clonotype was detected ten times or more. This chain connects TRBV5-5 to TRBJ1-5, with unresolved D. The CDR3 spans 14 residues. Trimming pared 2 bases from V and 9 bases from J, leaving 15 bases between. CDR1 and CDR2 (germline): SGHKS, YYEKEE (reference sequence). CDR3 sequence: CASSFGEGPGPQHF. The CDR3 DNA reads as TGTGCCAGCAGCTTCGGAGAAGGCCCCGGGCCCCAGCATTTT.

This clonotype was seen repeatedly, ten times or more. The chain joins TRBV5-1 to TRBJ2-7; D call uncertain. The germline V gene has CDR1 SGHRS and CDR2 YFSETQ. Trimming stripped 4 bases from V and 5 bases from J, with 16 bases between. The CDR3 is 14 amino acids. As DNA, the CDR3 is TGCGCCAGCAGCACCACCGCCCCTAGGGACGAGCAGTACTTC. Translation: CASSTTAPRDEQYF.

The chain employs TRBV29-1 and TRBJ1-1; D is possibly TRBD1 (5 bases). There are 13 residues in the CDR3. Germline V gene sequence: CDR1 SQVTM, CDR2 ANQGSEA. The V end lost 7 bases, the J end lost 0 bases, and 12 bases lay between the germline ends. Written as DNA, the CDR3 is TGCAGCGGATCAGGACAAATGAACACTGAAGCTTTCTTT. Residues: CSGSGQMNTEAFF.

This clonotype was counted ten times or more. For the CDR3, the DNA is TGTGCCAGCAGTCGCCGGGCCATCAATCAGCCCCAGCATTTT. Amino acid sequence: CASSRRAINQPQHF. The chain recombines TRBV6-5 with TRBJ1-5; D gene unclear. The germline V and J ends were trimmed by 5 bases and 3 bases, with 11 bases remaining between them. The CDR3 spans 14 residues. Looked up from germline, CDR1 is MNHEY and CDR2 is SVGAGI.

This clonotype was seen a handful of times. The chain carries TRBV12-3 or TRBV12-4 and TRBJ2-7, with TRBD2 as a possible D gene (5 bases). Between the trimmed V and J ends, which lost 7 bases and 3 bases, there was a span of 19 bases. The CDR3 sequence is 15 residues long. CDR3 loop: CASKPGGSAYYEQYF. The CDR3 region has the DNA TGTGCCAGCAAACCCGGCGGGTCCGCCTACTACGAGCAGTACTTC.

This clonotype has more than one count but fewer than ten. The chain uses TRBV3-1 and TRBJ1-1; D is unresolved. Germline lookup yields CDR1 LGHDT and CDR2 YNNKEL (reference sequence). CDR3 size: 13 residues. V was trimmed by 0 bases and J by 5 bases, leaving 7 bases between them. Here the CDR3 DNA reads TGTGCCAGCAGCCAAGAAGGTGTTACTGAAGCTTTCTTT. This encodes CASSQEGVTEAFF.